Here is one TCR beta chain with its context. Cohort allocation depended upon clinical history that participants reported. This sample stems from a study of blood T cell repertoires in COVID-19. In the study overall: From T cells, B-cell-depleted T cells, or PBMCs came the material, which was cDNA or gDNA.

The assay was immunoSEQ multiplex PCR, and TCRdb's table has in-frame clones only and misses some. The sample shows 350,000 or so clones, roughly 87% of them seen only once. CDR1 is MDHEN, CDR2 SYDVKM, per germline. The CDR3 length is 15 residues. Trimming shortened V by 5 bases and J by 5 bases, and 18 bases separated the two germline ends. The V and J genes are TRBV28 and TRBJ1-2; a weak D match, TRBD1 (5 bases). The sample taken for sequencing was PBMCs or T cells enriched from blood (not recorded which). The receptor's source is a woman in her thirties who had recovered from COVID-19. The CDR3 DNA sequence: TGTGCCAGCAGTCCTCTCGGACGCGGGGGTTATGGCTACACCTTC. Its protein is CASSPLGRGGYGYTF.